Listed here is a single T cell receptor beta chain. Its antigen is as yet unknown. The data were taken from a study of radiotherapy plus CTLA-4 blockade in lung cancer. Whole-study results and caveats: Once radiotherapy plus ipilimumab had been given, TCR clones derived from tumor expanded in blood.

Profiled with immunoSEQ multiplex PCR; TCRdb holds only in-frame clones, not every one. Counted here are 50,000 to 65,000 clones, 77% occurring once; the ten biggest clones make up roughly 4%. The V gene's germline CDR1 is SGHTS and CDR2 YDEGEE. V dropped 1 base and J dropped 0; count of bases not matched to a gene: 12. This CDR3 spans 18 amino acids. The source of this sequence is a human donor with non-small cell lung cancer who had a partial response to radiotherapy plus ipilimumab. This material consisted of peripheral blood, taken from a patient treated with radiotherapy plus ipilimumab. The rearrangement uses TRBV5-8 and TRBJ1-1, with TRBD1 matching 7 bases. This chain's CDR3 is CASSLIQGHFSMNTEAFF. CDR3 DNA: TGTGCCAGCAGCTTGATACAGGGGCACTTTTCAATGAACACTGAAGCTTTCTTT.